In its sample, the clone carrying this T cell receptor beta chain was seen many times. Its antigen is currently unknown. Germline values: CDR1 DFQATT, CDR2 SNEGSKA (reference sequence). This CDR3 spans 13 amino acids. The germline V and J ends were trimmed by 2 bases and 6 bases, with 11 bases remaining between them. The cDNA was synthesized by means of template-switch 5'RACE, which was carried out with 10-nucleotide random UMIs. Using its own MiXCR run on the 5' RACE reads, TCRdb lists one record per CDR3 protein. Seen here are about 71,000 distinct CDR3 sequences, roughly 10% observed once, and the top ten hold more than 9%. This sample is part of a study of neurological immune-mediated disorders. Whole-study results and caveats: Sharing of CDR3 amino acid sequences among expanded clones across subjects was absent, suggesting private repertoires in all groups.

The time point was: longitudinal time-point 1 (baseline). Unsorted libraries were prepared from 2 million PBMCs held at -80 C. V is TRBV20-1 and J is TRBJ2-1; perhaps TRBD2 as D (5 bases). This sequence originates from a young man in good health. Sequenced sample: PBMCs. The CDR3 reads CSARSRGPNEQFF. In DNA, the CDR3 is TGCAGTGCTAGAAGTCGAGGGCCCAATGAGCAGTTCTTC.